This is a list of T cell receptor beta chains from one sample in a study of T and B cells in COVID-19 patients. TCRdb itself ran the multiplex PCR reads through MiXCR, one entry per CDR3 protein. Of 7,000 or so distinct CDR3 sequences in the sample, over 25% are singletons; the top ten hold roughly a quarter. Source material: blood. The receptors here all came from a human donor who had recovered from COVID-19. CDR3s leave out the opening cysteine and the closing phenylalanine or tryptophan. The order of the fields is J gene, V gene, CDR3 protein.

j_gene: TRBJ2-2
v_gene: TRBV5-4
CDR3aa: ASTKLAGGGELF

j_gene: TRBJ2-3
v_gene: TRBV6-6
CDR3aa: ASSYVAGGHTQY

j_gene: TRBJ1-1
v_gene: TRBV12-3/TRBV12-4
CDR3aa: ASSKGGGPEAF

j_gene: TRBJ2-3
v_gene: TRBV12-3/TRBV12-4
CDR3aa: ASRQNRNTDTQY

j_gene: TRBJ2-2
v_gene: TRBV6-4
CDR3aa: ASSEGGTHTGELF

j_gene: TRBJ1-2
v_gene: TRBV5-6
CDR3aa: ASSTLTGGYT

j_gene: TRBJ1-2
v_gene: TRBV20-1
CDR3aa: SAKEAAGYGYT

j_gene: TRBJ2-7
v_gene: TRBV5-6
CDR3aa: ASSLSSYEQY

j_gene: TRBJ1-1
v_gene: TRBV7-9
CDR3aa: ASSLDVMDTEAF

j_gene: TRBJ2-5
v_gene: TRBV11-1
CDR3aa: ASSLLGGRQTQY

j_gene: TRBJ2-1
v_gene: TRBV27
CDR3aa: ASSLTVFNEQF

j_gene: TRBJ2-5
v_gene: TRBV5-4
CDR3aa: ASSLRAGGRETQY

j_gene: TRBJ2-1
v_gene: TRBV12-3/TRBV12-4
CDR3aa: ASSEFSTGRF